These 23 T cell receptor beta chains originate from one sample sequenced in a study of T cell repertoires in cytomegalovirus infection. TCRdb re-called the reads through MiXCR, storing one row per CDR3 protein. The sample holds approximately 160,000 distinct CDR3 sequences; over 15% are singletons and the top ten take around 20%. Sequencing used CD8+ T cells from PBMCs. The receptors stem from a human donor in good health (CMV status not recorded). Some clones in this sample may be carry-over from other donors' samples.

This clonotype was observed a handful of times. This sequence joins TRBV7-9 and TRBJ2-1, with 8 bases that match TRBD1. The ends lost 5 bases at V and 9 bases at J; junction bases unmatched: 12. CDR1 and CDR2 from the germline V gene are SEHNR and FQNEAQ (reference sequence). The CDR3 is 15 amino acids. The DNA of the CDR3 is TGTGCCAGCAGCACGTCCGACAGGGGACGACGTGAGCAGTTCTTC. Amino acids: CASSTSDRGRREQFF.

This clonotype was seen a handful of times. The chain joins TRBV7-2 to TRBJ2-7; 8 nucleotides agree with TRBD1. V lost 1 base to trimming and J lost 5 bases; unmatched junction nucleotides: 7. In germline, CDR1 is SGHTA, CDR2 FQGNSA. This CDR3 is built from 15 residues. CDR3 sequence reads: CASSLGRTGRDEQYF. The CDR3 nucleotides are TGTGCCAGCAGCTTAGGTAGGACAGGGCGGGACGAGCAGTACTTC.

The V and J genes are TRBV24-1 and TRBJ2-1; 7 bases agree with TRBD2. The CDR3 runs 13 residues. Germline V gene sequence: CDR1 KGHDR, CDR2 SFDVKD. V lost 8 bases and J lost 10; bases outside the gene matches: 10. In nucleotides, the CDR3 is TGTGCCACCAATGCGGCGGGAGTCCGCGAGCAGTTCTTC. This sequence encodes CATNAAGVREQFF.

This clonotype appeared a few times. This rearrangement joins TRBV7-9 to TRBJ2-7; 7 bases agree with TRBD1. Trimming at V came to 7 bases and at J to 6 bases, leaving 12 bases not matched to a gene. The CDR3 runs 14 residues. The germline gives CDR1 SEHNR, CDR2 FQNEAQ (reference sequence). The CDR3 nucleotides read TGTGCCAGCACTTACCGGGACAGTTTTTCCGAGCAGTACTTC. Translating gives CASTYRDSFSEQYF.

This rearrangement joins TRBV7-2 to TRBJ1-1; D is uncertain. Trimming cost V 3 bases and J 0 bases, with 8 bases left between them. This CDR3 is built from 14 residues. Germline V gene lookup returns CDR1 SGHTA and CDR2 FQGNSA. In DNA form, the CDR3 reads TGTGCCAGCAGCTTTGACCGGCTGAACACTGAAGCTTTCTTT. Amino acid sequence: CASSFDRLNTEAFF. Using reference TRBV7-2 and TRBJ1-1 for the parts outside the CDR3, the full variable domain is GAGVSQSPSNKVTEKGKDVELRCDPISGHTALYWYRQSLGQGLEFLIYFQGNSAPDKSGLPSDRFSAERTGGSVSTLTIQRTQQEDSAVYLCASSFDRLNTEAFFGQGTRLTVV.

This clonotype has only a few counts. V gene TRBV7-9 combines with J gene TRBJ2-1; tentative D call: TRBD1 (6 bases). The CDR3 totals 14 residues. The germline V gene encodes CDR1 SEHNR and CDR2 FQNEAQ (reference sequence). V was shortened by 4 bases and J by 10 bases, with 17 bases between the two germline ends. The CDR3 coding sequence is TGTGCCAGCAGCTCTCCCCGACAGGTCCGAGAGCAGTTCTTC. Its translation: CASSSPRQVREQFF.

This clonotype was picked up a small number of times. This sequence joins TRBV10-3 and TRBJ2-7, with TRBD2 matching 10 bases. The V and J ends lost 3 bases and 4 bases, in that order; junction bases with no gene match: 6. The CDR3 length is 15 residues. The germline V gene has CDR1 ENHRY and CDR2 SYGVKD. The CDR3 DNA reads as TGTGCCATCAGTGAAGAGGCTAGCGGGAGATACGAGCAGTACTTC. It codes for CAISEEASGRYEQYF.

In this sample, this clonotype turned up a few times. V and J are TRBV6-6 and TRBJ1-6; 9 bases fit TRBD1. V gave up 6 bases and J gave up 7 bases; unmatched junction bases: 4. Germline assignment: CDR1 MNHNY and CDR2 SVGAGI (reference sequence). This CDR3 spans 14 amino acids. CDR3 region: CASSWTGENSPLHF. In nucleotides, the CDR3 is TGTGCCAGCAGCTGGACAGGGGAAAATTCACCCCTCCACTTT.

This clonotype was counted ten times or more. The V and J genes are TRBV6-2 or TRBV6-3 and TRBJ2-7; D unclear. CDR3 length: 13 residues. Trimming took 2 bases from V and 3 from J, leaving 8 bases between them. CDR1 is MNHEY, CDR2 SVGEGT, per germline. CDR3 nucleotides: TGTGCCAGCAGTTACGTGTCCTTCTACGAGCAGTACTTC. This translates into CASSYVSFYEQYF.

This clonotype was found a few times. The chain combines TRBV6-1 with TRBJ2-7, with TRBD1 matching 8 bases. CDR1 and CDR2 (germline): MNHNS, SASEGT. V was pared by 2 bases and J by 0 bases, with 3 bases of the junction left unmatched. The CDR3 contains 15 residues. The CDR3 loop reads CASSELGQDSYEQYF. CDR3 bases: TGTGCCAGCAGTGAACTGGGACAGGACTCCTACGAGCAGTACTTC.

The chain joins TRBV28 to TRBJ2-7; TRBD2 matches 10 bases. Per germline, CDR1 MDHEN and CDR2 SYDVKM. The CDR3 length is 16 residues. After removal of 0 bases from V and 3 bases from J, the junction contained 5 bases not matched to a gene. The CDR3 region has the DNA TGTGCCAGCAGTTTATGGGGGACTAGCGTAGACTACGAGCAGTACTTC. It specifies CASSLWGTSVDYEQYF. The entire variable domain, with the rest obtained from reference TRBV28 and TRBJ2-7, is as follows: DVKVTQSSRYLVKRTGEKVFLECVQDMDHENMFWYRQDPGLGLRLIYFSYDVKMKEKGDIPEGYSVSREKKERFSLILESASTNQTSMYLCASSLWGTSVDYEQYFGPGTRLTVT.

V usage is TRBV6-6 and J usage is TRBJ1-5, with D tentatively TRBD1 (6 bases). Germline CDR1 is MNHNY and CDR2 is SVGAGI (reference sequence). This CDR3 is 13 amino acids long. Between the trimmed V and J ends, which lost 4 bases and 7 bases, there was a span of 11 bases. The CDR3 sequence: CASSLTGWQPQHF. The CDR3 DNA follows: TGTGCCAGCAGTTTGACAGGTTGGCAGCCCCAGCATTTT.

This clonotype qualifies as medium-sized (0.01 to 0.1%). J is TRBJ1-5 and V is TRBV28; D remains ambiguous. This CDR3 has 13 residues. Trimming pared 6 bases from V and 3 bases from J, leaving 9 bases between. Germline CDR1 is MDHEN and CDR2 is SYDVKM. CDR3 in amino acids: CASSRGYNQPQHF. The DNA for the CDR3 is TGTGCCAGCAGCCGTGGGTACAATCAGCCCCAGCATTTT.

V usage is TRBV19 and J usage is TRBJ1-5; weak D call: TRBD1 (5 bases). This CDR3 is built from 11 residues. V was trimmed by 8 bases and J by 4 bases, leaving 6 bases between them. The germline V gene encodes CDR1 LNHDA and CDR2 SQIVND (reference sequence). For the CDR3, the DNA is TGTGCCAGTGGGGCTAATCAGCCCCAGCATTTT. This encodes CASGANQPQHF.

The CDR3 nucleotides are TGTGCCAGCAGCTTAGAGGGAATCTACGAGCAGTACTTC. Its translation: CASSLEGIYEQYF. The chain joins TRBV7-9 to TRBJ2-7; D unresolved. This CDR3 spans 13 amino acids. CDR1 is SEHNR and CDR2 is FQNEAQ in the germline V gene (reference sequence). Trimming removed 1 base from V and 3 bases from J, with 7 bases in between.

This clonotype was found a few times. The V gene is TRBV7-2, the J gene TRBJ2-5; no firm D call. V was trimmed by 5 bases and J by 5 bases, leaving 15 bases between them. Per germline, CDR1 SGHTA and CDR2 FQGNSA. This CDR3 comprises 14 residues. CDR3 bases: TGTGCCAGCAGCCCCCCCACGGCTTGGGAGACCCAGTACTTC. Protein product: CASSPPTAWETQYF.

In this sample, this clonotype turned up a few times. The chain couples TRBV6-2 or TRBV6-3 to TRBJ2-1; D call uncertain. The CDR3 runs to 16 residues. V was pared by 3 bases and J by 5 bases, with 17 bases between. Germline-derived CDR1 and CDR2 are MNHEY and SVGEGT. In DNA form, the CDR3 reads TGTGCCAGCAGTTATTCCCGGTTCGTCGGCGACAATGAGCAGTTCTTC. Its translation: CASSYSRFVGDNEQFF.

Ten or more counts support this clonotype. The rearrangement uses TRBV7-2 and TRBJ2-5; 13 bases agree with TRBD2. Germline assignment: CDR1 SGHTA and CDR2 FQGNSA. The V gene end was trimmed by 4 bases and the J gene end by 3 bases; junction bases not matched to a gene: 17. CDR3 size: 20 residues. The CDR3 bases are TGTGCCAGCAGCTCACGCGGGACTAGCGGGAAGCCTATAGGAGAAGAGACCCAGTACTTC. This gives the protein CASSSRGTSGKPIGEETQYF.

The V call is TRBV6-5, the J call TRBJ2-7; D may be TRBD2 (5 bases). CDR1 MNHEY and CDR2 SVGAGI come from the germline V gene. Trimming took off 2 bases at V and 5 bases at J, with 19 bases between the two ends. The CDR3 spans 16 residues. In DNA, the CDR3 is TGTGCCAGCAGTTACAACCCTGATCGGGGAGATGACGAGCAGTACTTC. It specifies CASSYNPDRGDDEQYF.

The chain uses TRBV6-5 and TRBJ2-3; 12 nucleotides line up with TRBD2. Germline V CDR1 and CDR2: MNHEY, SVGAGI. This CDR3 is built from 18 residues. The ends lost 0 bases at V and 0 bases at J; junction bases unmatched: 4. The CDR3 DNA follows: TGTGCCAGCAGTTACTCTGTTGGGACTAGCGGGAGCACAGATACGCAGTATTTT. It yields the protein CASSYSVGTSGSTDTQYF.

The sample holds a few counts of this clonotype. The rearrangement uses TRBV28 and TRBJ2-1, with TRBD1 matching 10 bases. Trimming at V came to 6 bases and at J to 0 bases, leaving 8 bases not matched to a gene. The germline CDR1 and CDR2 sequences are MDHEN and SYDVKM. The CDR3 length is 17 residues. CDR3: CASSVWGQGSSYNEQFF. DNA for the CDR3: TGTGCCAGCAGCGTCTGGGGACAGGGGAGCTCCTACAATGAGCAGTTCTTC.

This clonotype is labeled as medium-sized. The chain carries TRBV9 and TRBJ2-7; D is ambiguous. CDR1 is SGDLS and CDR2 is YYNGEE in the germline V gene. Trimming shortened V by 0 bases and J by 7 bases, and 11 bases separated the two germline ends. This CDR3 has 13 amino acids. This chain's CDR3 is CASSVDGLEEQYF. The CDR3 DNA follows: TGTGCCAGCAGCGTAGACGGGTTGGAAGAGCAGTACTTC. Drawing the rest from reference TRBV9 and TRBJ2-7, the complete variable domain is DSGVTQTPKHLITATGQRVTLRCSPRSGDLSVYWYQQSLDQGLQFLIQYYNGEERAKGNILERFSAQQFPDLHSELNLSSLELGDSALYFCASSVDGLEEQYFGPGTRLTVT.

A few counts support this clonotype. V is TRBV29-1 and J is TRBJ2-4; D is undetermined. CDR1 and CDR2 from the germline V gene are SQVTM and ANQGSEA. With 4 bases removed from V and 0 bases from J, the gap between germline ends came to 10 bases. The CDR3 is 14 residues long. Written as DNA, the CDR3 is TGCAGCGTTGTTGGGTTACTAGCCAAAAACATTCAGTACTTC. Its protein is CSVVGLLAKNIQYF.